The rows below give T cell receptor beta chains drawn from one sample of a study of regulatory T cells in long-lasting Graves disease. TCRdb re-called the multiplex PCR reads through MiXCR, storing one row per CDR3 protein. The data hold around 250,000 distinct CDR3 sequences, with 15% to 20% observed a single time. The same specimen was also included in a second study, on T cells in Graves' hyperthyroidism and ophthalmopathy.

The starting material was peripheral blood mononuclear cells (PBMCs), obtained at new diagnosis, from a patient treated with antithyroid drugs. The origin of the receptors is a woman under 40 with Graves disease. Each CDR3 is given with its conserved first and last residue. The D gene is left open where the match is weak. The size of a clone is reported for some rows only, either as once, few or many, or as a class for expanded clones.

>.|TRBV19|TRBJ1-5|.
CASSTTVLANSNQPQHF
TGTGCCAGTAGTACGACAGTTTTGGCGAATAGCAATCAGCCCCAGCATTTT
>TRBD1|TRBV7-9|TRBJ1-1|many
CASSRRQGQEAFF
TGTGCCAGCAGCCGAAGACAGGGACAAGAAGCTTTCTTT
>.|TRBV15|TRBJ1-5|.
CATSRDTSNQPQHF
TGTGCCACCAGCCGCGACACAAGCAATCAGCCCCAGCATTTT
>.|TRBV7-8|TRBJ1-1|.
CASSFTAFGNTEAFF
TGCGCCAGCAGCTTCACAGCCTTTGGGAACACTGAAGCTTTCTTT
>TRBD2|TRBV6-1|TRBJ2-1|many
CASSETSGVGNEQFF
TGTGCCAGCAGTGAGACTAGCGGGGTAGGCAATGAGCAGTTCTTC
>TRBD1|TRBV5-1|TRBJ1-5|.
CASSLGQGARRYQPQHF
TGCGCCAGCAGCTTGGGACAGGGGGCGCGAAGGTATCAGCCCCAGCATTTT
>.|TRBV20-1|TRBJ1-3|many
CSAGGGAHGNTIYF
TGCAGTGCGGGAGGGGGGGCACATGGAAACACCATATATTTT
>.|TRBV5-5|TRBJ1-5|many
CASSLDRANQPQHF
TGTGCCAGCAGCTTGGACAGGGCTAATCAGCCCCAGCATTTT
>.|TRBV7-9|TRBJ2-1|many
CASSLAGGAYNEQFF
TGTGCCAGCAGCTTAGCGGGGGGAGCCTACAATGAGCAGTTCTTC
>.|TRBV7-8|TRBJ1-5|.
CASSAGGLGGNQPQHF
TGTGCCAGCAGCGCCGGGGGCTTAGGAGGGAATCAGCCCCAGCATTTT
>TRBD1|TRBV20-1|TRBJ1-5|many
CSALSPYRGGGQPQHF
TGCAGTGCTCTCTCGCCCTACAGGGGCGGTGGTCAGCCCCAGCATTTT
>TRBD1|TRBV5-1|TRBJ2-7|few
CASSLGGTGGYEQYF
TGCGCCAGCAGCTTGGGGGGGACAGGGGGCTACGAGCAGTACTTC
>.|TRBV6-1|TRBJ1-1|many
CASSTGTFTEAFF
TGTGCCAGCAGTACCGGGACATTCACTGAAGCTTTCTTT
>.|TRBV19|TRBJ2-1|few
CASSIWEQGYEQFF
TGTGCCAGTAGTATCTGGGAACAGGGATATGAGCAGTTCTTC
>.|TRBV6-5|TRBJ1-4|many
CASSYFSGNNEKLFF
TGTGCCAGCAGTTACTTTTCGGGAAATAATGAAAAACTGTTTTTT
>.|TRBV10-3|TRBJ2-3|.
CAISIGTGGLDTQYF
TGTGCCATCAGTATAGGCACTGGGGGGTTAGATACGCAGTATTTT
>TRBD2|TRBV25-1|TRBJ2-7|many
CASSKRGWDEQYF
TGTGCCAGCAGTAAGCGGGGGTGGGACGAGCAGTACTTC
>.|TRBV6-1|TRBJ1-5|many
CASSTRDPGPLRNQPQHF
TGTGCCAGCAGTACCCGGGACCCTGGTCCCCTTCGCAATCAGCCCCAGCATTTT
>.|TRBV30|TRBJ1-5|.
CAWSVVGFRSPDNQPQHF
TGTGCCTGGAGTGTAGTCGGGTTCAGGTCCCCGGACAATCAGCCCCAGCATTTT
>.|TRBV5-1|TRBJ1-6|many
CASSLRPSPLHF
TGTGCCAGCAGCCTCCGCCCTTCACCCCTCCACTTT
>TRBD1|TRBV4-1|TRBJ1-4|few
CASSQLTGDLNEKLFF
TGCGCCAGCAGCCAATTAACAGGGGACCTTAATGAAAAACTGTTTTTT
>.|TRBV5-4|TRBJ1-1|many
CASSLKSVGLTEAFF
TGTGCCAGCAGCTTAAAGAGCGTAGGGTTGACTGAAGCTTTCTTT
>.|TRBV18|TRBJ2-1|many
CASSPQGKIGEQFF
TGTGCCAGCTCACCACAGGGGAAAATAGGTGAGCAGTTCTTC
>.|TRBV27|TRBJ2-3|few
CASSYSRGAEDTQYF
TGTGCCAGCAGTTACTCGAGGGGGGCCGAAGATACGCAGTATTTT
>.|TRBV29-1|TRBJ1-1|few
CSVAAGGYTEAFF
TGCAGCGTTGCTGCGGGGGGTTACACTGAAGCTTTCTTT
>TRBD1|TRBV6-1|TRBJ2-3|few
CASRGTGPNTQYF
TGTGCCAGCAGGGGGACAGGGCCCAATACGCAGTATTTT
>.|TRBV6-1|TRBJ1-1|few
CATLMNTEAFF
TGTGCCACCTTAATGAACACTGAAGCTTTCTTT
>.|TRBV5-5|TRBJ2-7|many
CASSKAGHTSSYEQYF
TGTGCCAGCAGCAAGGCGGGACACACGAGCTCCTACGAGCAGTACTTC
>.|TRBV20-1|TRBJ1-1|many
CSAREVFFPGAFF
TGCAGTGCTAGAGAGGTTTTCTTCCCCGGGGCTTTCTTT
>.|TRBV7-6|TRBJ2-2|few
CASSLAPGPGELFF
TGTGCCAGCAGCTTAGCGCCGGGGCCCGGGGAGCTGTTTTTT
>.|TRBV11-2|TRBJ1-3|many
CASSTTTTYSGNTIYF
TGTGCCAGCAGCACGACGACCACCTACTCTGGAAACACCATATATTTT
>TRBD1|TRBV11-1|TRBJ2-1|many
CASSWTGNRNEQFF
TGTGCCAGCAGCTGGACAGGGAATAGAAATGAGCAGTTCTTC
>.|TRBV12-3/TRBV12-4|TRBJ1-1|many
CASSWWENTEAFF
TGTGCCAGCAGTTGGTGGGAGAACACTGAAGCTTTCTTT
>.|TRBV18|TRBJ1-3|many
CASSPSGDSGNTIYF
TGTGCCAGCTCACCATCGGGGGACTCTGGAAACACCATATATTTT
>.|TRBV6-1|TRBJ2-7|few
CASNGQLSSYEQYF
TGTGCCAGCAATGGACAGCTGTCTTCCTACGAGCAGTACTTC
>TRBD1|TRBV5-1|TRBJ1-1|many
CASSPSGQGDEAFF
TGCGCCAGCAGTCCCTCGGGACAGGGGGACGAAGCTTTCTTT
>.|TRBV30|TRBJ1-1|.
CAWSHRGGAFF
TGTGCCTGGAGTCACCGGGGGGGAGCTTTCTTT
>.|TRBV3-1|TRBJ1-6|.
CASSQDRGGNSPLHF
TGTGCCAGCAGCCAAGATCGCGGGGGGAATTCACCCCTCCACTTT
>.|TRBV24-1|TRBJ1-5|many
CATSDLRPQGQPQHF
TGTGCCACCAGTGATTTGCGGCCCCAGGGACAGCCCCAGCATTTT
>.|TRBV7-6|TRBJ1-1|many
CASSLDPSGVEAFF
TGTGCCAGCAGCTTAGACCCCTCAGGGGTTGAAGCTTTCTTT
>.|TRBV12-3/TRBV12-4|TRBJ2-3|many
CASSLAAETGQYF
TGTGCCAGCAGTTTAGCCGCCGAGACAGGGCAGTATTTT
>.|TRBV6-2/TRBV6-3|TRBJ1-5|many
CASSEGGSNQPQHF
TGTGCCAGCAGTGAAGGGGGTAGCAATCAGCCCCAGCATTTT
>.|TRBV12-3/TRBV12-4|TRBJ2-7|many
CASSLARGGGVQYF
TGTGCCAGCAGTTTAGCCCGGGGAGGAGGGGTACAGTACTTC
>TRBD1|TRBV4-1|TRBJ1-5|.
CASSQGQGANSNQPQHF
TGCGCCAGCAGCCAAGGACAGGGGGCGAATAGCAATCAGCCCCAGCATTTT
>TRBD1|TRBV28|TRBJ2-5|many
CASSFFYRDSQQEAQYF
TGTGCCAGCAGTTTTTTTTATCGGGACAGTCAGCAAGAGGCCCAGTACTTC
>.|TRBV5-1|TRBJ1-2|many
CASSLDRVGGYGYTF
TGCGCCAGCAGCTTGGACAGGGTCGGAGGCTATGGCTACACCTTC
>.|TRBV10-3|TRBJ1-1|many
CAISVGERDRAFF
TGTGCCATCAGTGTGGGGGAACGGGATAGGGCTTTCTTT
>TRBD1|TRBV20-1|TRBJ1-5|many
CSARLDPGGPQHF
TGCAGTGCTAGACTTGATCCAGGGGGACCCCAGCATTTT
>TRBD2|TRBV19|TRBJ2-1|many
CASSLTSGVDNEQFF
TGTGCCAGTAGCCTGACTAGCGGGGTCGACAATGAGCAGTTCTTC
>.|TRBV5-1|TRBJ1-5|many
CASSLAGNLNQPQHF
TGTGCCAGCAGCTTGGCTGGAAACCTAAATCAGCCCCAGCATTTT
>TRBD1|TRBV6-1|TRBJ2-5|many
CASRLQGALGETQYF
TGTGCCAGCAGACTACAGGGGGCATTGGGAGAGACCCAGTACTTC
>.|TRBV10-3|TRBJ1-5|many
CAISEGNQPQHF
TGTGCCATCAGTGAAGGGAATCAGCCCCAGCATTTT
>TRBD1|TRBV4-1|TRBJ2-3|.
CAGSQTAQGQSTDTQYF
TGCGCCGGCAGCCAAACGGCCCAGGGACAGTCCACAGATACGCAGTATTTT
>.|TRBV7-6|TRBJ1-3|many
CASSLVDETAAGNTIYF
TGTGCCAGCAGCTTAGTGGACGAGACCGCTGCTGGAAACACCATATATTTT
>.|TRBV6-1|TRBJ1-1|many
CASSEARAGFGAFF
TGTGCCAGCAGTGAAGCGAGGGCGGGGTTTGGGGCTTTCTTT
>.|TRBV24-1|TRBJ2-2|.
CATSDLRGELFF
TGTGCCACCAGTGATTTAAGAGGGGAGCTGTTTTTT
>.|TRBV6-9|TRBJ2-7|many
CASSYPSSPGQYF
TGTGCCAGCAGTTACCCATCCTCCCCTGGGCAGTACTTC
>.|TRBV6-5|TRBJ2-1|many
CASSYSIVGGNEQFF
TGTGCCAGCAGTTACTCGATAGTGGGGGGCAATGAGCAGTTCTTC
>TRBD1|TRBV3-1|TRBJ1-6|many
CASSRRTGPSPLHF
TGTGCCAGCAGCCGCCGGACAGGGCCTTCACCCCTCCACTTT